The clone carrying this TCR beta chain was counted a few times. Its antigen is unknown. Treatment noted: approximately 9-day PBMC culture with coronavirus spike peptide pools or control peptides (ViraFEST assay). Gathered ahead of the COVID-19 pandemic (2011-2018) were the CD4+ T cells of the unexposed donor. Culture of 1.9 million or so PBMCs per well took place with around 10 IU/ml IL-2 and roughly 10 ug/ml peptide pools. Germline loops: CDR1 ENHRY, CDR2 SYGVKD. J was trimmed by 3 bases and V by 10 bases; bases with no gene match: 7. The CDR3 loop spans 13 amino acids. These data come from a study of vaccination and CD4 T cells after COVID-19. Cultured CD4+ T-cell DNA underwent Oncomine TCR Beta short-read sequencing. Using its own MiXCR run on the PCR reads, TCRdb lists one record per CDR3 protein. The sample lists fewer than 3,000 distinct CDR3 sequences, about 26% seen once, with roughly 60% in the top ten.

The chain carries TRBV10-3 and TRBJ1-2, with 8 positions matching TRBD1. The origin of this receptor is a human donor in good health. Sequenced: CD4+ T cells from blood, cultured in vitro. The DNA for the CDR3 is TGTGCCACCGGGGCAGGGGGCGACTATGGCTACACCTTC. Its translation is CATGAGGDYGYTF.